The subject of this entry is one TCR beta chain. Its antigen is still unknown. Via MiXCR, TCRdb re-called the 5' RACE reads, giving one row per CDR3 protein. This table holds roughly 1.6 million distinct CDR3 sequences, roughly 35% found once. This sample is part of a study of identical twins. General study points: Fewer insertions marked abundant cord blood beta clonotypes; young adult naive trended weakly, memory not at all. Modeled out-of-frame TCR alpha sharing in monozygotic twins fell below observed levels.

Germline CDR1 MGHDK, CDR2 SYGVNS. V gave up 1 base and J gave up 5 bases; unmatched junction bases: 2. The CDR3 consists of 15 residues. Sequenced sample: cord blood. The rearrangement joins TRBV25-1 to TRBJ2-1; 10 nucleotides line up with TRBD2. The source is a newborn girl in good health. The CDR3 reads CASSEWGLAHNEQFF. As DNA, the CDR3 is TGTGCCAGCAGTGAATGGGGACTAGCGCACAATGAGCAGTTCTTC.